The 24 T cell receptor beta chains presented below share a single source sample, sequenced in a study of Tregs in tolerant kidney transplant recipients. Sequenced by immunoSEQ multiplex PCR; TCRdb stores in-frame clones only, minus some. Among about 94,000 clones listed, roughly 93% were seen once. Here the sequenced sample was CD4+ T cells from blood, taken before the transplant. Receptors were obtained from a human donor who received a combined kidney and bone marrow transplant.

The chain is built from TRBV9 and TRBJ1-4; 8 bases agree with TRBD1. The trim removed 4 bases at V and 8 bases at J, leaving 10 bases unmatched. From germline, CDR1 is SGDLS and CDR2 YYNGEE. The CDR3 is 15 amino acids. Here the CDR3 DNA reads TGTGCCAGCAGCCCAACAGGGGGGGCATTGGAAAAACTGTTTTTT. It encodes CASSPTGGALEKLFF. The full variable domain, completed using reference TRBV9 and TRBJ1-4, is DSGVTQTPKHLITATGQRVTLRCSPRSGDLSVYWYQQSLDQGLQFLIQYYNGEERAKGNILERFSAQQFPDLHSELNLSSLELGDSALYFCASSPTGGALEKLFFGSGTQLSVL.

Written as DNA, the CDR3 is TGCGCCAGCAGCGCGGAGCAAGAGACCCAGTACTTC. Amino acid sequence: CASSAEQETQYF. The chain employs TRBV5-1 and TRBJ2-5, with D hard to call. V lost 4 bases and J 2 bases, leaving 6 bases between the germline ends. The CDR3 covers 12 residues. Germline assignment: CDR1 SGHRS and CDR2 YFSETQ.

As for this clone: Other DNA sequences in this specimen translate into the identical CDR3. Here the CDR3 reads CASSFMGQGTSPLHF. DNA of the CDR3: TGTGCCAGCAGCTTTATGGGACAGGGGACTTCCCCCCTCCACTTT. The V call is TRBV11-1, the J call TRBJ1-6; 10 nucleotides line up with TRBD1. The germline V gene encodes CDR1 SGHAT and CDR2 FQDESV (reference sequence). The CDR3 length is 15 residues. Unmatched junction bases numbered 9, after V lost 3 bases and J lost 13 bases. The variable domain in full, completed from reference TRBV11-1 and TRBJ1-6, reads EAEVAQSPRYKITEKSQAVAFWCDPISGHATLYWYRQILGQGPELLVQFQDESVVDDSQLPKDRFSAERLKGVDSTLKIQPAELGDSAMYLCASSFMGQGTSPLHFGNGTRLTVT.

The J gene is TRBJ2-2, the V gene TRBV14, with 9 bases aligning to TRBD1. J was trimmed by 6 bases and V by 3 bases; bases with no gene match: 8. The CDR3 covers 16 residues. Germline CDR1 is SGHDN and CDR2 is FVKESK. The CDR3 DNA sequence: TGTGCCAGCAGCCACTTTTTGGGACAGGGAGCCGGGGAGCTGTTTTTT. It encodes CASSHFLGQGAGELFF.

A note on this clone: The same CDR3 can be traced to other DNA sequences in this sample. The chain couples TRBV2 to TRBJ1-6; D is unresolved. The CDR3 runs to 14 residues. Looked up from germline, CDR1 is SNHLY and CDR2 is FYNNEI. With 0 bases removed from V and 5 bases from J, the gap between germline ends came to 5 bases. The CDR3: CASSEAGDNSPLHF. CDR3 in DNA: TGTGCCAGCAGTGAAGCGGGAGATAATTCACCCCTCCACTTT.

The V gene is TRBV27, the J gene TRBJ2-1; TRBD2 matches 8 bases. The CDR3 has 14 amino acids. Per germline, CDR1 MNHEY and CDR2 SMNVEV (reference sequence). The J segment lost 4 bases and the V segment lost 5 bases, leaving 4 bases of the junction unmatched. The CDR3 loop is CASSARGVYNEQFF. CDR3 nucleotides: TGTGCCAGCAGTGCGCGGGGGGTTTACAATGAGCAGTTCTTC.

The chain carries TRBV5-4 and TRBJ2-1; D is ambiguous. This CDR3 contains 16 residues. CDR1 and CDR2 from the germline V gene are SGHNT and YYREEE (reference sequence). The V end was cut by 0 bases, the J end by 6 bases, with 16 bases between. The DNA of the CDR3 is TGTGCCAGCAGCTTGGACTTGGCTAGAGGTGGCAATGAGCAGTTCTTC. This translates into CASSLDLARGGNEQFF.

This clone was recorded once. The V call is TRBV4-2, the J call TRBJ1-3; TRBD1 is a possible D gene (5 bases). The length of the CDR3 is 15 residues. Trimming took off 0 bases at V and 2 bases at J, with 8 bases between the two ends. CDR1 is LGHNA and CDR2 is YNFKEQ in the germline V gene. CDR3 sequence reads: CASSQDGGAGNTIYF. The DNA of the CDR3 is TGTGCCAGCAGCCAAGATGGGGGGGCTGGAAACACCATATATTTT.

V gene TRBV28 combines with J gene TRBJ1-2, with 9 bases lining up with TRBD1. The CDR3 contains 14 residues. Germline-derived CDR1 and CDR2 are MDHEN and SYDVKM. V lost 4 bases to trimming and J lost 2 bases; unmatched junction nucleotides: 2. CDR3 protein: CASSSTGGNYGYTF. CDR3 coding DNA: TGTGCCAGCAGTTCGACAGGGGGAAACTATGGCTACACCTTC.

The chain links TRBV7-7 to TRBJ2-1; D gene uncertain. From germline, CDR1 is SSHAT and CDR2 FNYEAQ (reference sequence). Deletions cut 4 bases from V and 0 bases from J, with 13 bases between. The CDR3 runs 16 residues. The CDR3 protein is CASSSGSQSSYNEQFF. The CDR3 DNA is TGTGCCAGCAGCTCAGGCTCCCAGAGCTCCTACAATGAGCAGTTCTTC.

CDR3 DNA: TGTGCCAGCAGTGCAGGGGCCTACAACACTGAAGCTTTCTTT. This gives the protein CASSAGAYNTEAFF. This chain uses TRBV2 with TRBJ1-1; maybe TRBD1 (6 bases). V was pared by 4 bases and J by 2 bases, with 11 bases between. The CDR3 extends over 14 amino acids. Germline V lookup: CDR1 SNHLY, CDR2 FYNNEI.

The V call is TRBV4-2, the J call TRBJ2-1; 7 bases line up with TRBD2. V shed 0 bases and J 8 bases; nucleotides not matched to a gene: 10. This CDR3 has 16 amino acids. CDR1 is LGHNA and CDR2 is YNFKEQ in the germline V gene. CDR3 region: CASSQDLLAAQDEQFF. The DNA of the CDR3 is TGTGCCAGCAGCCAAGATCTTCTAGCGGCCCAGGATGAGCAGTTCTTC.

V and J are TRBV5-1 and TRBJ2-2; the D gene is possibly TRBD1 (7 bases). The CDR3 has 17 residues. Germline V gene sequence: CDR1 SGHRS, CDR2 YFSETQ. V was clipped by 3 bases and J by 5 bases, with 20 bases between them. CDR3 sequence: CASSWQPGGYRTGELFF. The CDR3 nucleotides read TGCGCCAGCAGCTGGCAACCAGGGGGGTACAGGACCGGGGAGCTGTTTTTT.

CDR3 residues: CASSRSMVYEQYF. DNA of the CDR3: TGTGCCAGCAGCCGTAGTATGGTGTACGAGCAGTACTTC. The chain links TRBV21-1 to TRBJ2-7; the table's D call of TRBD2 was not tested on the DNA. TRBV21-1 is flagged as a pseudogene. The CDR3 is 13 residues long.

The genes are TRBV9 and TRBJ1-1; D might be TRBD1 (5 bases). Trimming took off 0 bases at V and 2 bases at J, with 11 bases between the two ends. Germline CDR1 reads SGDLS; CDR2 reads YYNGEE. The length of the CDR3 is 15 residues. The CDR3 protein is CASSVGGGGNTEAFF. CDR3 bases: TGTGCCAGCAGCGTAGGGGGGGGAGGAAACACTGAAGCTTTCTTT.

The CDR3 region has the DNA TGTGCCAGCAGCTTTAAGCGGGTGGAAGCAGATACGCAGTATTTT. Translating it yields CASSFKRVEADTQYF. The chain combines TRBV7-9 with TRBJ2-3; D may be TRBD2 (6 bases). Germline V gene lookup returns CDR1 SEHNR and CDR2 FQNEAQ (reference sequence). V lost 3 bases and J 4 bases, leaving 14 bases between the germline ends. This CDR3 contains 15 residues.

In this sample, this clone turned up once. This rearrangement joins TRBV25-1 to TRBJ2-3; 11 nucleotides agree with TRBD2. The CDR3 has 13 amino acids. CDR1 is MGHDK and CDR2 is SYGVNS in the germline V gene. V lost 10 bases, J lost 3 bases, and 3 bases stayed unmatched. CDR3 sequence (DNA): TGTGCCACCTTAGCGGGAGGGACAGATACGCAGTATTTT. Translated: CATLAGGTDTQYF. The full variable domain, in which reference TRBV25-1 and TRBJ2-3 provide the parts outside the CDR3, is EADIYQTPRYLVIGTGKKITLECSQTMGHDKMYWYQQDPGMELHLIHYSYGVNSTEKGDLSSESTVSRIRTEHFPLTLESARPSHTSQYLCATLAGGTDTQYFGPGTRLTVL.

The chain has TRBV5-6 and TRBJ1-2; 8 bases are shared with TRBD1. This CDR3 is 14 amino acids long. The ends lost 3 bases at V and 4 bases at J; junction bases unmatched: 5. Germline assignment: CDR1 SGHDT and CDR2 YYEEEE. CDR3 coding DNA: TGTGCCAGCAGCTCTGAGACAGGGGTCTATGGCTACACCTTC. It encodes CASSSETGVYGYTF. The variable domain in full, with the rest retrieved from reference TRBV5-6 and TRBJ1-2, is DAGVTQSPTHLIKTRGQQVTLRCSPKSGHDTVSWYQQALGQGPQFIFQYYEEEERQRGNFPDRFSGHQFPNYSSELNVNALLLGDSALYLCASSSETGVYGYTFGSGTRLTVV.

On this clone: At one of its ends the junction is not consistent with the germline gene, which may arise from a read error. The rearrangement uses TRBV7-2 and TRBJ2-6, with 7 bases that match TRBD1. Germline CDR1 SGHTA, CDR2 FQGNSA. This CDR3 is 16 amino acids long. CDR3 nucleotide sequence: TGTGCCAGTTCAGACAGGGCTTTCTCTGGGGCCAACGCCCTGACTTTC. Translated, it gives CASSDRAFSGANALTF.

This chain links TRBV5-1 with TRBJ2-1; 11 positions match TRBD2. CDR3 length: 18 amino acids. V dropped 4 bases and J dropped 5; count of bases not matched to a gene: 14. Germline-derived CDR1 and CDR2 are SGHRS and YFSETQ. The DNA for the CDR3 is TGCGCCAGCAGCCGACGAACTCCTAGCGGGGGGTCCCACAATGAGCAGTTCTTC. Protein sequence: CASSRRTPSGGSHNEQFF.

The chain links TRBV19 to TRBJ1-5; 9 positions agree with TRBD1. Trimming at V came to 5 bases and at J to 3 bases, leaving 11 bases not matched to a gene. The CDR3 spans 17 residues. The germline CDR1 and CDR2 sequences are LNHDA and SQIVND (reference sequence). CDR3: CASSGGTGRGYNQPQHF. CDR3 nucleotide sequence: TGTGCCAGTAGTGGCGGGACAGGGAGGGGTTACAATCAGCCCCAGCATTTT.

The rearrangement links TRBV4-2 to TRBJ2-7; D call uncertain. V gave up 4 bases and J gave up 2 bases, with 15 bases separating them. Germline loops: CDR1 LGHNA, CDR2 YNFKEQ. This CDR3 comprises 15 residues. For the CDR3, the DNA is TGTGCCAGCAGCCGAGAAGCATTAGATACCTACGAGCAGTACTTC. Translating it yields CASSREALDTYEQYF.

The V call is TRBV30, the J call TRBJ1-2, with TRBD1 as a possible D gene (6 bases). The CDR3 length is 12 residues. In germline, CDR1 is GTSNPN, CDR2 SVGIG (reference sequence). The ends were cut back, 3 bases at V and 7 bases at J, with 12 bases in the middle. This CDR3 is CAWSSTGFGYTF. The CDR3 nucleotides are TGTGCCTGGAGCTCTACAGGGTTTGGCTACACCTTC.

This clone appeared a single time. The chain has TRBV5-1 and TRBJ2-7; D may be TRBD1 (5 bases). V lost 1 base, J lost 4 bases, and 15 bases lay in between. This CDR3 is built from 15 residues. CDR1 and CDR2 from the germline V gene are SGHRS and YFSETQ. The CDR3: CASSLQGSLNYEQYF. CDR3 nucleotides: TGCGCCAGCAGCTTGCAGGGCAGTTTGAATTACGAGCAGTACTTC.